A single sample is the source of the 20 T cell receptor beta chains below, sequenced in a study of memory B cells and T cells in multiple sclerosis. Clones were read by immunoSEQ multiplex PCR, and TCRdb kept only the in-frame ones, dropping some. The sample yields over 35,000 clones, about four fifths seen once. These receptors have no known antigen. Stimulus-free culture yielded autoproliferating CFSE-dim and non-proliferating CFSE-high T cells, each sequenced separately. Cultures began with 45 million to 50 million CFSE-labeled PBMCs, unstimulated for 7 days, with replicate wells pooled. The material sequenced was PBMCs from blood kept in culture. These receptors were obtained from a human donor with multiple sclerosis.

The chain uses TRBV2 and TRBJ1-2; D is unclear. CDR1 and CDR2 from the germline V gene are SNHLY and FYNNEI. The CDR3 length is 14 residues. V lost 2 bases and J 4 bases, leaving 11 bases between the germline ends. CDR3 bases: TGTGCCAGCAGTGAAAGTGGGCGGAGCTATGGCTACACCTTC. Protein: CASSESGRSYGYTF.

The V and J genes are TRBV9 and TRBJ2-1; tentative D call: TRBD2 (6 bases). Germline assignment: CDR1 SGDLS and CDR2 YYNGEE. The CDR3 length is 16 residues. Between the trimmed V and J ends, which lost 4 bases and 4 bases, there was a span of 18 bases. The CDR3 loop reads CASSMGLPGSYNEQFF. As DNA, the CDR3 is TGTGCCAGCAGCATGGGACTTCCGGGGTCATACAATGAGCAGTTCTTC.

This chain links TRBV9 with TRBJ2-6; the D is unclear. The V gene lost 0 bases and the J gene lost 0 bases, with 1 base spanning the gap. This CDR3 comprises 14 residues. In germline, CDR1 is SGDLS, CDR2 YYNGEE. As DNA, the CDR3 is TGTGCCAGCAGCGTAGGCTCTGGGGCCAACGTCCTGACTTTC. Amino acids: CASSVGSGANVLTF. The full variable domain, with the rest looked up from reference TRBV9 and TRBJ2-6, is DSGVTQTPKHLITATGQRVTLRCSPRSGDLSVYWYQQSLDQGLQFLIQYYNGEERAKGNILERFSAQQFPDLHSELNLSSLELGDSALYFCASSVGSGANVLTFGAGSRLTVL.

The genes are TRBV18 and TRBJ1-2; no firm D call. Looked up from germline, CDR1 is KGHSH and CDR2 is LQKENI. Deletions cut 6 bases from V and 3 bases from J, with 14 bases between. This CDR3 contains 14 residues. CDR3 coding DNA: TGTGCCAGCTCGCCCCCCGGGAGGGACTATGGCTACACCTTC. Amino acids: CASSPPGRDYGYTF.

Only a few counts were recorded for this clone. The chain employs TRBV19 and TRBJ1-1; D gene unclear. Germline V gives CDR1 LNHDA, CDR2 SQIVND (reference sequence). The V end lost 7 bases, the J end lost 0 bases, and 15 bases lay between the germline ends. The CDR3 has 15 residues. DNA for the CDR3: TGTGCCAGTATCTCCCCCCGGGCGGTGAACACTGAAGCTTTCTTT. It translates to CASISPRAVNTEAFF. The whole variable domain, remainder taken from reference TRBV19 and TRBJ1-1, is DGGITQSPKYLFRKEGQNVTLSCEQNLNHDAMYWYRQDPGQGLRLIYYSQIVNDFQKGDIAEGYSVSREKKESFPLTVTSAQKNPTAFYLCASISPRAVNTEAFFGQGTRLTVV.

J is TRBJ2-7 and V is TRBV4-3, with D perhaps matching TRBD1 or TRBD2 (5 bases each). The V end was cut by 0 bases, the J end by 4 bases, with 16 bases between. Germline CDR1 and CDR2: LGHNA and YSLEER. The CDR3 is 16 amino acids. The CDR3 loop reads CASSQEGPAARYEQYF. CDR3 nucleotide sequence: TGCGCCAGCAGCCAAGAGGGGCCAGCGGCCCGTTACGAGCAGTACTTC.

This clone appeared a few times. This chain joins TRBV9 and TRBJ2-1; D is possibly TRBD2 (6 bases). CDR3 size: 16 residues. Trimming removed 4 bases from V and 3 bases from J, with 17 bases in between. CDR1 is SGDLS, CDR2 YYNGEE, per germline. The CDR3 region is CASSPLVGGDYNEQFF. In DNA, the CDR3 is TGTGCCAGCAGCCCCCTGGTGGGGGGTGACTACAATGAGCAGTTCTTC.

The genes are TRBV7-9 and TRBJ1-2, with TRBD1 matching over 10 bases. The J segment lost 4 bases and the V segment lost 1 base, leaving 3 bases of the junction unmatched. This CDR3 is built from 15 residues. CDR1 is SEHNR, CDR2 FQNEAQ, per germline (reference sequence). The CDR3, as DNA: TGTGCCAGCAGCTTAGAGGGGGACAGGGGCTATGGCTACACCTTC. Amino acids: CASSLEGDRGYGYTF.

In DNA form, the CDR3 reads TGCGCCAGCAGTGGCGATCCGGGAGGCACTGAAGCTTTCTTT. It is translated as CASSGDPGGTEAFF. The chain recombines TRBV10-1 with TRBJ1-1; D is ambiguous. CDR3 size: 14 residues. The germline V gene has CDR1 WNHNN and CDR2 SYGVQD (reference sequence). V was pared by 4 bases and J by 4 bases, with 13 bases between.

V is TRBV9 and J is TRBJ2-3; D might be TRBD1 (6 bases). Germline V lookup: CDR1 SGDLS, CDR2 YYNGEE. The CDR3 sequence is 15 residues long. V dropped 1 base and J dropped 1 base, with 10 bases sitting between them. This chain's CDR3 is CASSVNSGGTDTQYF. CDR3 in DNA: TGTGCCAGCAGCGTAAACTCAGGGGGCACAGATACGCAGTATTTT.

The chain combines TRBV6-5 with TRBJ1-2, with D unresolved. V was pared by 0 bases and J by 6 bases, with 11 bases between. CDR1 is MNHEY, CDR2 SVGAGI, per germline. This CDR3 region has 14 residues. The CDR3 reads CASSYSGGSDGYTF. The CDR3, as DNA: TGTGCCAGCAGTTACTCGGGAGGGTCGGATGGCTACACCTTC.

In nucleotides, the CDR3 is TGTGCCAGCAGTTACGGGTCCGGGGAGCTGTTTTTT. Residues: CASSYGSGELFF. The chain uses TRBV6-6 and TRBJ2-2; no clear D. Trimming removed 2 bases at V and 6 bases at J, with 4 bases between. Per germline, CDR1 MNHNY and CDR2 SVGAGI (reference sequence). There are 12 residues in the CDR3.

V gene TRBV5-4 combines with J gene TRBJ1-1; D is unclear. CDR3 size: 11 residues. V dropped 4 bases and J dropped 1 base, with 2 bases sitting between them. Germline V gene data show CDR1 as SGHNT and CDR2 as YYREEE (reference sequence). As DNA, the CDR3 is TGTGCCAGCAGCCAGAACACTGAAGCTTTCTTT. Amino acid sequence: CASSQNTEAFF.

This clone appeared a few times. CDR3 region: CASSLSTMLAPLHF. As DNA, the CDR3 is TGTGCCAGCAGCTTATCTACCATGCTTGCACCCCTCCACTTT. This chain links TRBV7-9 with TRBJ1-6; D call uncertain. The CDR3 spans 14 residues. Trimming took 2 bases from V and 11 from J, leaving 13 bases between them. CDR1 SEHNR and CDR2 FQNEAQ come from the germline V gene (reference sequence).

This clone was picked up a small number of times. The rearrangement uses TRBV27 and TRBJ1-6, with D hard to call. The CDR3 runs to 13 residues. V was clipped by 3 bases and J by 6 bases, with 6 bases between them. The germline V gene encodes CDR1 MNHEY and CDR2 SMNVEV (reference sequence). The CDR3 protein is CASSLNGNSPLHF. The DNA of the CDR3 is TGTGCCAGCAGTTTGAATGGTAATTCACCCCTCCACTTT.

The chain carries TRBV2 and TRBJ2-7; D might be TRBD1 or TRBD2, each matching 5 bases. From germline, CDR1 is SNHLY and CDR2 FYNNEI. V was shortened by 6 bases and J by 2 bases, with 17 bases between the two germline ends. This CDR3 is built from 15 residues. This CDR3 is CASRARGQGTYEQYF. The DNA for the CDR3 is TGTGCCAGCAGAGCAAGAGGGCAGGGAACCTACGAGCAGTACTTC.

This clone has a single count. V gene TRBV15 combines with J gene TRBJ1-2, with TRBD1 matching 7 bases. The junction had 8 bases not matched to a gene; V was cut back by 5 bases and J by 2 bases. This CDR3 comprises 15 residues. CDR1 and CDR2 from the germline V gene are LNHNV and YYDKDF (reference sequence). CDR3: CATSSNRGRNYGYTF. The CDR3 DNA reads as TGTGCCACCAGCTCTAACAGGGGCAGGAACTATGGCTACACCTTC.

The chain combines TRBV6-5 with TRBJ2-1; D perhaps matches TRBD2 (7 bases). The CDR3 is made up of 13 amino acids. The V gene's germline CDR1 is MNHEY and CDR2 SVGAGI. With 4 bases removed from V and 7 bases from J, the gap between germline ends came to 11 bases. This CDR3 reads CASSWGGRNEQFF. Written as DNA, the CDR3 is TGTGCCAGCAGTTGGGGGGGGCGGAATGAGCAGTTCTTC.

The chain couples TRBV7-9 to TRBJ1-1, with TRBD1 matching 8 bases. V gave up 8 bases and J gave up 3 bases; unmatched junction bases: 5. This CDR3 is built from 13 residues. Germline V gene sequence: CDR1 SEHNR, CDR2 FQNEAQ (reference sequence). CDR3 nucleotide sequence: TGTGCCAGCGGCGAACAGGGGGACACTGAAGCTTTCTTT. Amino acid sequence: CASGEQGDTEAFF.

A note on this clone: Compared with germline, one end of the junction differs, possibly owing to a read error. This chain connects TRBV7-9 to TRBJ2-7; maybe TRBD1 (5 bases). The CDR3 length is 14 residues. The V gene's germline CDR1 is SEHNR and CDR2 FQNEAQ (reference sequence). The DNA of the CDR3 is TGTGCCAGCAGCCCCTTTGGGGCAGTATACGGGCAGTACTTC. It translates to CASSPFGAVYGQYF.